These T cell receptor beta chains were read from a single sample in a study of early T cells in non-severe SARS-CoV-2 infection. In TCRdb, the 5' RACE reads were re-called with MiXCR into one record per CDR3 protein. The table includes under 60,000 distinct CDR3 sequences, approximately 8.4% detected once. Sequenced material: whole blood. The source is an adult who was a healthcare worker with PCR-confirmed SARS-CoV-2 infection or an uninfected control (not recorded which). CDR3s leave out the opening cysteine and the closing phenylalanine or tryptophan.

J	V	CDR3
TRBJ2-3	TRBV7-3	ASSGGLSTDTQY
TRBJ1-2	TRBV30	AWSSRDGDGYT
TRBJ2-5	TRBV12-3/TRBV12-4	ASSSLETSGKFETQY
TRBJ2-1	TRBV7-2	ASSPKARVAEQF
TRBJ2-3	TRBV12-3/TRBV12-4	ASRIWADTQY
TRBJ2-7	TRBV3-1	ASSLSQRGAFNEQY
TRBJ2-7	TRBV3-1	ASSPSGTGDYEQY
TRBJ2-3	TRBV6-5	ASRGGTSPDTQY
TRBJ2-5	TRBV11-2	ASSSPGWGRETQY
TRBJ2-2	TRBV9	ASSGGTLNTGELF
TRBJ2-7	TRBV25-1	ASSWTGYEQY
TRBJ2-1	TRBV7-8	ASSVVTGYYNEQF
TRBJ2-1	TRBV7-2	ASSLNKAGGLNEQF
TRBJ1-6	TRBV6-1	ASNGAGRNSPLH
TRBJ2-4	TRBV10-3	AISENGAKNIQY
TRBJ2-7	TRBV6-5	ASSLRGGPSYEQY
TRBJ2-3	TRBV9	ASSALTDTQY
TRBJ1-2	TRBV6-6	ASGLDGTSDGYT
TRBJ1-3	TRBV6-1	ATREQGFGNTIY